The clone carrying this T cell receptor beta chain was found many times. Its cognate antigen is unknown. The source of the sample is a study of post-analysis software for immune sequencing data. Study-wide context: The disease courses spanned relapsing-remitting, secondary progressive and progressive-relapsing forms of multiple sclerosis.

Regarding the study as a whole: Relative to controls, patients with multiple sclerosis showed significantly lower normalized Chao1 diversity. Strong co-clustering by F measure linked samples that shared a preparation batch. There were roughly 5 TRBV segments more frequent in patients than controls, and TRBV5-6, TRBV5-1 and TRBV20-1 were among them.

J was trimmed by 6 bases and V by 5 bases; bases with no gene match: 8. The CDR3 contains 17 residues. Per germline, CDR1 LGHDT and CDR2 YNNKEL (reference sequence). TCR beta cDNA libraries included unique molecular identifiers. T cells, roughly 0.95 to 10 million of them, yielded some 540,000 cDNA molecules. TCRdb independently ran MiXCR on the PCR reads; one entry per CDR3 protein. The sample contains around 250,000 distinct CDR3 sequences, 30% to 45% of which appear only once. Sample: blood. The clonotype originates from a girl between 5 and 17 years old with multiple sclerosis. V and J are TRBV3-1 and TRBJ2-3, with TRBD2 matching over 16 bases. For the CDR3, the DNA is TGTGCCAGCAGCGGGACTAGCGGGAGGGCCGTTTCCGATACGCAGTATTTT. It yields the protein CASSGTSGRAVSDTQYF.